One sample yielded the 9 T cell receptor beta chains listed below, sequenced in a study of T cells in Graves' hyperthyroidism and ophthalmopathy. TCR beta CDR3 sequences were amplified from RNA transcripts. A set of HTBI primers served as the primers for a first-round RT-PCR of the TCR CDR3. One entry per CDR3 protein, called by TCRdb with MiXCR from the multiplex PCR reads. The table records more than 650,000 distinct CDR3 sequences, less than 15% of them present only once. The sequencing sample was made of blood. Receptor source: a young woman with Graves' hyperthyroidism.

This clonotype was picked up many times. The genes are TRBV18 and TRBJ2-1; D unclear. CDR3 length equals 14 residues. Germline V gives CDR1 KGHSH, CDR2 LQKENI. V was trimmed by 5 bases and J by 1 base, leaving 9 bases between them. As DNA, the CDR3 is TGTGCCAGCTCAACTGCACATTCCTACAATGAGCAGTTCTTC. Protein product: CASSTAHSYNEQFF.

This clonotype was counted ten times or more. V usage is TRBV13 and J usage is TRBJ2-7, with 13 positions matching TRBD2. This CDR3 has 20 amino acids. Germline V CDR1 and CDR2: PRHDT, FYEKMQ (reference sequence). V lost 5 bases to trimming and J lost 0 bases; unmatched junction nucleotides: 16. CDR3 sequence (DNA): TGTGCCAGCAGCCCTAGGACGGGGACTAGCGGGAAAGCGAGCTCCTACGAGCAGTACTTC. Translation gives CASSPRTGTSGKASSYEQYF.

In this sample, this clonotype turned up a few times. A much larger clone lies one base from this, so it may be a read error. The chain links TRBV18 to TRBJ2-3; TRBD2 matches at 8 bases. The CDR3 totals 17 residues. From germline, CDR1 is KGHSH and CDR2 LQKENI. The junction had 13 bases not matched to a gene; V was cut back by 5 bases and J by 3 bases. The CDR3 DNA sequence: TGTGCCAGCTCATCCCCGGGACTAGTGGGATGGACAGATACGCAGTATTTT. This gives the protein CASSSPGLVGWTDTQYF. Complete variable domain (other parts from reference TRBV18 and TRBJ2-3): NAGVMQNPRHLVRRRGQEARLRCSPMKGHSHVYWYRQLPEEGLKFMVYLQKENIIDESGMPKERFSAEFPKEGPSILRIQQVVRGDSAAYFCASSSPGLVGWTDTQYFGPGTRLTVL.

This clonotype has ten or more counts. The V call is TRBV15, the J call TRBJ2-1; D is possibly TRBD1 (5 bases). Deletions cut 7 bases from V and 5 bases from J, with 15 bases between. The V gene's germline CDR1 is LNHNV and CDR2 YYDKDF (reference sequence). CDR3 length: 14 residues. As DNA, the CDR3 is TGTGCCACCAATCAGGTGGGCAGGGACAATGAGCAGTTCTTC. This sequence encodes CATNQVGRDNEQFF.

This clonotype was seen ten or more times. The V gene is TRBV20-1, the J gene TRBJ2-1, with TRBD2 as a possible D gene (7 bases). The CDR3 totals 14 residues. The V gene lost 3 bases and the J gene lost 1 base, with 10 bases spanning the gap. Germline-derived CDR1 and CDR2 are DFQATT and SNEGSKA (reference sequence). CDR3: CSARGGRSYNEQFF. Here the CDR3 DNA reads TGCAGTGCTAGGGGGGGGCGGTCCTACAATGAGCAGTTCTTC.

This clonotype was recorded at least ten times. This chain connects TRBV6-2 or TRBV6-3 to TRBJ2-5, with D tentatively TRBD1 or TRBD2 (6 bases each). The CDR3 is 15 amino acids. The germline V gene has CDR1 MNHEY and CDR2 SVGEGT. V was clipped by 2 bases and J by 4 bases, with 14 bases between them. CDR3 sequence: CASSYQGRLVETQYF. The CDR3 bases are TGTGCCAGCAGTTACCAGGGGAGGTTGGTAGAGACCCAGTACTTC.

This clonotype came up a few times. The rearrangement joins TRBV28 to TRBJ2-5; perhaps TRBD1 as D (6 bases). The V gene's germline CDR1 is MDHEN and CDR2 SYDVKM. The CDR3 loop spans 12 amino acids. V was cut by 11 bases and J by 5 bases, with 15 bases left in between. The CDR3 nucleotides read TGTGCCGGTCAGGGGAATTCGGAGACCCAGTACTTC. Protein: CAGQGNSETQYF.

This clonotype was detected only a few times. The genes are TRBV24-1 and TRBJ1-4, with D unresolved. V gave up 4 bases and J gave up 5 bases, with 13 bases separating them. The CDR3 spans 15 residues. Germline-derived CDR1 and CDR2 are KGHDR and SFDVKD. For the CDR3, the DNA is TGTGCCACCAGTGACAGGACCGGCGGAAATGAAAAACTGTTTTTT. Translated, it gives CATSDRTGGNEKLFF.

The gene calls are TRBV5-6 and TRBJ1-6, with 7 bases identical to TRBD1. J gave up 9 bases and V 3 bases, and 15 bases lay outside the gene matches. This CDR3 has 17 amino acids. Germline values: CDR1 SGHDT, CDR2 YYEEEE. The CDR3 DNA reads TGTGCCAGCAGCTCGAACGGTTCTCCAGGGGGATTTTCACCCCTCCACTTT. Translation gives CASSSNGSPGGFSPLHF.